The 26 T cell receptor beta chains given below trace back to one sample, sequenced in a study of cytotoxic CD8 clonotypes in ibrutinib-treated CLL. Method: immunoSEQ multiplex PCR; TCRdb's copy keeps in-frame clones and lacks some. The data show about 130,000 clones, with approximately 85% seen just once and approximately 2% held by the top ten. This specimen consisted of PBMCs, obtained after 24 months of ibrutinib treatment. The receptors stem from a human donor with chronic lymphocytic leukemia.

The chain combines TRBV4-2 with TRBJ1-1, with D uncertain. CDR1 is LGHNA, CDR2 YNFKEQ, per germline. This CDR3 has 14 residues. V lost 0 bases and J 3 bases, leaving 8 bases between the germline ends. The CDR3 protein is CASSQELSDTEAFF. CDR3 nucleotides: TGTGCCAGCAGCCAAGAATTGAGTGACACTGAAGCTTTCTTT.

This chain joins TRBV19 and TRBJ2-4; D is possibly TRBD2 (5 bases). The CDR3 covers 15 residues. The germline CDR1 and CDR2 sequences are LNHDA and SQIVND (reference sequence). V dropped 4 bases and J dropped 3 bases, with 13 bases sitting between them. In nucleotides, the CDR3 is TGTGCCAGTAGTACGGACGGGAAAGGCAAAAACATTCAGTACTTC. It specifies CASSTDGKGKNIQYF.

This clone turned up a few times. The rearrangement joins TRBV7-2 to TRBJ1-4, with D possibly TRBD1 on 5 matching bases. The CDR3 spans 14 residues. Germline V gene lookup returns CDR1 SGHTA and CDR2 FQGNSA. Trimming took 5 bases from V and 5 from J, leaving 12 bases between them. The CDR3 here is CASSPVRGNEKLFF. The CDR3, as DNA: TGTGCCAGCAGCCCGGTCCGGGGGAATGAAAAACTGTTTTTT.

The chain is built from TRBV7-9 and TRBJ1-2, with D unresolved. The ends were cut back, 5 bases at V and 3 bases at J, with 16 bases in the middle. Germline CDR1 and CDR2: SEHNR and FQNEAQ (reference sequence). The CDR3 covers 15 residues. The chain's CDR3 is CASSLHSGQDYGYTF. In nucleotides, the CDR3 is TGTGCCAGCAGCCTTCACTCGGGCCAGGACTATGGCTACACCTTC.

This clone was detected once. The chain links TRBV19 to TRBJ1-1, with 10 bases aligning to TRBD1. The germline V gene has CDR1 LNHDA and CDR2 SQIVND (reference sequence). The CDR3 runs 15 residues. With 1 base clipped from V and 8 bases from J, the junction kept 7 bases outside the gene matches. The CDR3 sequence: CASSIGDRGGQEAFF. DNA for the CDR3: TGTGCCAGTAGTATAGGGGACAGGGGAGGCCAGGAAGCTTTCTTT.

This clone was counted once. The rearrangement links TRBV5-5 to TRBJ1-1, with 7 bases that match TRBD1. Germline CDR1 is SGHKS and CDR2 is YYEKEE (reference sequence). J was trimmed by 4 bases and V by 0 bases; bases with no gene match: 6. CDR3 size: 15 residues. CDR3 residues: CASSLVGTVSTEAFF. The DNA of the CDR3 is TGTGCCAGCAGCTTGGTCGGGACAGTGTCCACTGAAGCTTTCTTT.

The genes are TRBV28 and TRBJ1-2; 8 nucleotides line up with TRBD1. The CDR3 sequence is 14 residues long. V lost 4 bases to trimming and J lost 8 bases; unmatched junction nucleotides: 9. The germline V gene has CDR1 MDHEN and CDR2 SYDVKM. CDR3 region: CASSSPGGAKGYTF. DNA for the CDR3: TGTGCCAGCAGTTCGCCAGGGGGCGCGAAGGGCTACACCTTC.

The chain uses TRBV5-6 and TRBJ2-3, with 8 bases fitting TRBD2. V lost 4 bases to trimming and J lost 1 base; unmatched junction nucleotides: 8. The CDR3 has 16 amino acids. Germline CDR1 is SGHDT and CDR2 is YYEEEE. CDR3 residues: CASSPSAGVRTDTQYF. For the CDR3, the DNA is TGTGCCAGCAGCCCGTCAGCGGGAGTGCGCACAGATACGCAGTATTTT.

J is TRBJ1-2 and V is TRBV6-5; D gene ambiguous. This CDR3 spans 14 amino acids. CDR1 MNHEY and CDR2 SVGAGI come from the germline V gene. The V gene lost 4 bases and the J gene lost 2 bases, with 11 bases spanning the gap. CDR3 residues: CASSSDFSNYGYTF. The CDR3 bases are TGTGCCAGCAGTTCGGACTTCTCCAACTATGGCTACACCTTC.

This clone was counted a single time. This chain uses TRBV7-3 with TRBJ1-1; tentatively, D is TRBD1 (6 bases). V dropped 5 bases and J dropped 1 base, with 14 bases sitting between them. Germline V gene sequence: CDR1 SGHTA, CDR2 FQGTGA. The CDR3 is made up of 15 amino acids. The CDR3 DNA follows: TGTGCCAGCAGCCTCGACAGGATCGGGAACACTGAAGCTTTCTTT. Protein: CASSLDRIGNTEAFF.

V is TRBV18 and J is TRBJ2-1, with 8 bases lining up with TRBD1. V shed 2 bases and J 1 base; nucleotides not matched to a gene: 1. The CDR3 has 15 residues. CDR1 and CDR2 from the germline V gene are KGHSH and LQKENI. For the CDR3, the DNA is TGTGCCAGCTCACCAAGACAGGGGTCCTACAATGAGCAGTTCTTC. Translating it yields CASSPRQGSYNEQFF.

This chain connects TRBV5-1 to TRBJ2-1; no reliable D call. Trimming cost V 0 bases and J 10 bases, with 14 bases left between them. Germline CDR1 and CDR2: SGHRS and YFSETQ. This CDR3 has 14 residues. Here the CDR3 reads CASSLGTPGGEQFF. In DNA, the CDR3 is TGCGCCAGCAGCTTGGGGACGCCGGGTGGGGAGCAGTTCTTC.

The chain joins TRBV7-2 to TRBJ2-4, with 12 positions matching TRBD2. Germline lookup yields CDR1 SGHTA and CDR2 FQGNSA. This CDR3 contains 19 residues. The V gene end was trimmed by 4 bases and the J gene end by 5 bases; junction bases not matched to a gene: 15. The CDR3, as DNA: TGTGCCAGCAGCTCAAGGGGACTAGCGGGCTCACCTACGGAAAACATTCAGTACTTC. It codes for CASSSRGLAGSPTENIQYF.

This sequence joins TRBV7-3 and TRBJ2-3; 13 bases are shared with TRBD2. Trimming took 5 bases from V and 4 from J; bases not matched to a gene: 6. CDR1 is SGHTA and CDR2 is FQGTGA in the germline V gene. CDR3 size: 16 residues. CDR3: CASSVRTSGSADTQYF. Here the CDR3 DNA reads TGTGCCAGCAGCGTTCGGACTAGCGGGAGCGCAGATACGCAGTATTTT. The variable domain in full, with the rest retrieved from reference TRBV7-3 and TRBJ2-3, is GAGVSQTPSNKVTEKGKYVELRCDPISGHTALYWYRQSLGQGPEFLIYFQGTGAADDSGLPNDRFFAVRPEGSVSTLKIQRTERGDSAVYLCASSVRTSGSADTQYFGPGTRLTVL.

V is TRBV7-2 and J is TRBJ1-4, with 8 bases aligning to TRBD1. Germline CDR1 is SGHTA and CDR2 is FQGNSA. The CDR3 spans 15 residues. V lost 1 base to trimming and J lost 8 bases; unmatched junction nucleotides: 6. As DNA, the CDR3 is TGTGCCAGCAGCTTAGGGACAGGGCTAGGGGAAAAACTGTTTTTT. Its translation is CASSLGTGLGEKLFF.

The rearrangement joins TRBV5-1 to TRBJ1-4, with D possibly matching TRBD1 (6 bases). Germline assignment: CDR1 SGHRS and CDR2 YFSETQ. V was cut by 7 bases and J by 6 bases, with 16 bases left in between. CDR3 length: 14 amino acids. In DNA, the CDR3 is TGCGCCAGCGGCAAACAGGGTTGGGATGAAAAACTGTTTTTT. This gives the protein CASGKQGWDEKLFF.

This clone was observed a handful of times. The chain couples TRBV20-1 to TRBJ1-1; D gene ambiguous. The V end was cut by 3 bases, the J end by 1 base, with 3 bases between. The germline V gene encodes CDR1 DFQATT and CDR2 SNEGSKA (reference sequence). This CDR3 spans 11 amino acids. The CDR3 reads CSASENTEAFF. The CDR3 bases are TGCAGTGCTAGCGAGAACACTGAAGCTTTCTTT.

DNA for the CDR3: TGTGCCAGCACCCGACAGTCCGTGAACACTGAAGCTTTCTTT. This codes for CASTRQSVNTEAFF. V gene TRBV2 combines with J gene TRBJ1-1; a weak D match, TRBD1 (5 bases). This CDR3 is built from 14 residues. Trimming took off 7 bases at V and 0 bases at J, with 12 bases between the two ends. Germline CDR1 SNHLY, CDR2 FYNNEI.

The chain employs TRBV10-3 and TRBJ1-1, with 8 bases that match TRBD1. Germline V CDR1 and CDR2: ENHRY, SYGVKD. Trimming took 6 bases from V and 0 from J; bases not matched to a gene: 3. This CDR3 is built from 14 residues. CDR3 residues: CAIRQGDMNTEAFF. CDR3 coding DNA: TGTGCCATCAGACAGGGGGACATGAACACTGAAGCTTTCTTT.

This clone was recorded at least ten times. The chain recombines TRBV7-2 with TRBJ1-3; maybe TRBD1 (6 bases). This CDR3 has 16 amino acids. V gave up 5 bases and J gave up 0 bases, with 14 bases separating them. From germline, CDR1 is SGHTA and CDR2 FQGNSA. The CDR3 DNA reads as TGTGCCAGCAGCCGGGACACCGGGCCCTCTGGAAACACCATATATTTT. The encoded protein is CASSRDTGPSGNTIYF.

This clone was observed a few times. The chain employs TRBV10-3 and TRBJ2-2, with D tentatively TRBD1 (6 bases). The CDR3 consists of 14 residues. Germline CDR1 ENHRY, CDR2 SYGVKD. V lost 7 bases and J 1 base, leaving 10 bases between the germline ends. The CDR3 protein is CAIKGHENTGELFF. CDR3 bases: TGTGCCATCAAGGGACATGAGAACACCGGGGAGCTGTTTTTT.

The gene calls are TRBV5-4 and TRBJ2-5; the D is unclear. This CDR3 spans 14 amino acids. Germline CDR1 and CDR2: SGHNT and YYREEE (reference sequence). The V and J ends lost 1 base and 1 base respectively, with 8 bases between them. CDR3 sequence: CASSLKAGQETQYF. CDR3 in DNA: TGTGCCAGCAGCTTGAAGGCAGGCCAAGAGACCCAGTACTTC.

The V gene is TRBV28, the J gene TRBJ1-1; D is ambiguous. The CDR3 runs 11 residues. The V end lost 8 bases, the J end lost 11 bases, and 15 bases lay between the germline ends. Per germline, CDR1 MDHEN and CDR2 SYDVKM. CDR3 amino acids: CASVSWQEAFF. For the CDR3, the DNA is TGTGCCAGCGTGTCGTGGCAGGAGGCTTTCTTT.

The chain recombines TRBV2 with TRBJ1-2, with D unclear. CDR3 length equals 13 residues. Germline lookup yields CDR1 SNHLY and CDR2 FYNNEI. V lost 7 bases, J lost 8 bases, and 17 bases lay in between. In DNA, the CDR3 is TGTGCCAGCAACCAACGAAAATTAAGCGGCTACACCTTC. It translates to CASNQRKLSGYTF.

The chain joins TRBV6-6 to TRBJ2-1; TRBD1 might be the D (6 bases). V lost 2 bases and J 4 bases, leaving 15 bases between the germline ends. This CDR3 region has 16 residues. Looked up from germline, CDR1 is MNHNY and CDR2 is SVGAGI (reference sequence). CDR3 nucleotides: TGTGCCAGCAGTTACCCTGTCGGACAGCTGTACAATGAGCAGTTCTTC. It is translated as CASSYPVGQLYNEQFF.

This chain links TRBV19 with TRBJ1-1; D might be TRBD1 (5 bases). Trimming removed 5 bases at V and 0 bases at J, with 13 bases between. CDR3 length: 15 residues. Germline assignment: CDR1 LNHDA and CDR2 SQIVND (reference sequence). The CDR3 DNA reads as TGTGCCAGTAGTCCCGGACAAGGTATGAACACTGAAGCTTTCTTT. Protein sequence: CASSPGQGMNTEAFF.